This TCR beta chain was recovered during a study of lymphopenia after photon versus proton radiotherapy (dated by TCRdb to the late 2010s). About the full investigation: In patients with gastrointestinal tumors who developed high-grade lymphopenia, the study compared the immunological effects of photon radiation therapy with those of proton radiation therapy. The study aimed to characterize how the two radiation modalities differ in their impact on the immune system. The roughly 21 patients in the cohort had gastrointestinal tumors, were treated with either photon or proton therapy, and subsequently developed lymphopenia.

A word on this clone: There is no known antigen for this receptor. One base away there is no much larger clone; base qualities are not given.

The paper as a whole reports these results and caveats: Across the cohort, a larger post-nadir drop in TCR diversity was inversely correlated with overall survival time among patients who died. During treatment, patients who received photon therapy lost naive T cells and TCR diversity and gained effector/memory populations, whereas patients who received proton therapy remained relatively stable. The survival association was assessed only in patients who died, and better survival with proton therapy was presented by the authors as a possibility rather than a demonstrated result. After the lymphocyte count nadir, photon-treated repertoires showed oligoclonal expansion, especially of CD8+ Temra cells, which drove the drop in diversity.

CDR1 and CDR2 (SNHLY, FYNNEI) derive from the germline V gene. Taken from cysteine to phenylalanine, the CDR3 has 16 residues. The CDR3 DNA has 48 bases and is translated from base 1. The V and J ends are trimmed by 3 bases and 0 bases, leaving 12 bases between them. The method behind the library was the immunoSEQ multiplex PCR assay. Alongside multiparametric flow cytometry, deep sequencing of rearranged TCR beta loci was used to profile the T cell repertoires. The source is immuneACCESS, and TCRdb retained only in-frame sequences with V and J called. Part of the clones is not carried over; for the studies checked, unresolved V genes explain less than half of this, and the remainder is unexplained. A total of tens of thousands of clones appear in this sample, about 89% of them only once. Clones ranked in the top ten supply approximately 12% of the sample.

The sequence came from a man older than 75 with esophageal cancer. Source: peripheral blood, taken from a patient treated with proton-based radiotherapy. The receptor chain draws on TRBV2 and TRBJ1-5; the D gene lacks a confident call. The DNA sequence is TGTGCCAGCAGTGAGGAGATAGTCTATAGCAATCAGCCCCAGCATTTT. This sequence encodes CASSEEIVYSNQPQHF.